This TCR beta chain originates from a study of beta chain features in type 1 diabetes. Based on CD45RO/CCR7/CD25/CD127/CD95/CD27, CD4+ regulatory, stem cell-like memory, naive and central memory cells were sorted. This CDR3 has 12 residues. Germline V CDR1 and CDR2: LNHDA, SQIVND (reference sequence). Trimming removed 4 bases at V and 8 bases at J, with 11 bases between. Every bit of the isolated RNA underwent reverse transcription, so sequencing read expressed TCRB transcripts. Only in-frame clones appear in the TCRdb table, and some are missing; sequencing was by immunoSEQ multiplex PCR. The table has 110,000 or so clones, about 40% seen once.

This chain links TRBV19 with TRBJ1-2; possible D gene TRBD1, 6 bases. Sequencing used stem cell memory CD4+ T cells from blood. The receptor comes from a woman under 30 in good health. DNA for the CDR3: TGTGCCAGTAGTAAAACAGGGTACGGCTACACCTTC. It codes for CASSKTGYGYTF. Full variable domain (missing parts from reference TRBV19 and TRBJ1-2): DGGITQSPKYLFRKEGQNVTLSCEQNLNHDAMYWYRQDPGQGLRLIYYSQIVNDFQKGDIAEGYSVSREKKESFPLTVTSAQKNPTAFYLCASSKTGYGYTFGSGTRLTVV.